Below are 14 T cell receptor beta chains sequenced from a single sample in a study of CXCR3-negative and CXCR3-positive naive CD8 T cells. Overall study results and limits: TRB CDR3s of CXCR3-positive naive cells were more hydrophobic than those of CXCR3-negative naive cells.

Each TRB cDNA library was prepared by 5' RACE (with UMI labels). TCRdb reanalyzed the 5' RACE reads, giving one entry per CDR3 protein sequence and no DNA. The sample includes about 98,000 distinct CDR3 sequences. Their target antigens are unknown. Sequencing was carried out using naive CXCR3+ CD8+ T cells from blood. This sample's subset: CD45RO-CCR7+CD27+CD95- naive CD8+ T cells expressing CXCR3 (TNR3+). Every receptor here comes from a human donor in good health. Some clones in this sample may be carry-over from other donors' samples.

The chain recombines TRBV20-1 with TRBJ2-7; TCRdb calls TRBD1, which cannot be checked without DNA. The CDR3 is 13 amino acids. CDR1 and CDR2 from the germline V gene are DFQATT and SNEGSKA (reference sequence). The CDR3 protein is CSARGQGSYEQYF.

V usage is TRBV1 and J usage is TRBJ1-1. TRBV1 is an annotated pseudogene. There are 19 residues in the CDR3. The CDR3 sequence: CTSSQIRDGGGIMNTEAFF.

The CDR3 protein is CSGGTGDRVKEYF. This chain uses TRBV20-1 with TRBJ2-7; with no DNA, the TCRdb D assignment of TRBD1 cannot be verified. The CDR3 spans 13 residues. Germline values: CDR1 DFQATT, CDR2 SNEGSKA (reference sequence).

This chain links TRBV5-1 with TRBJ2-2. The CDR3 sequence is 15 residues long. CDR1 is SGHRS, CDR2 YFSETQ, per germline. The CDR3 reads CASSLETVITGELFF. Together with reference TRBV5-1 and TRBJ2-2, the CDR3 gives the full variable domain: KAGVTQTPRYLIKTRGQQVTLSCSPISGHRSVSWYQQTPGQGLQFLFEYFSETQRNKGNFPGRFSGRQFSNSRSEMNVSTLELGDSALYLCASSLETVITGELFFGEGSRLTVL.

The rearrangement links TRBV6-2 or TRBV6-3 to TRBJ2-7; TCRdb reports TRBD1, a call that lacks DNA to check it against. The CDR3 covers 16 residues. Germline CDR1 and CDR2: MNHEY and SVGEGT. This CDR3 is CASSYSYQTGYYEQYF.

The chain carries TRBV29-1 and TRBJ1-1; TCRdb's D call, TRBD1, is unchecked because there is no DNA. The CDR3 extends over 15 amino acids. Germline V gene data show CDR1 as SQVTM and CDR2 as ANQGSEA. The CDR3 loop reads CSVELAGAVHAEAFF.

This chain's CDR3 is CSATGTGTQETQYF. The V and J genes are TRBV20-1 and TRBJ2-5; the D gene TCRdb calls, TRBD1, cannot be checked with no DNA. Germline CDR1 DFQATT, CDR2 SNEGSKA (reference sequence). This CDR3 comprises 14 residues.

This chain uses TRBV21-1 with TRBJ1-1; TCRdb outputs TRBD1, but without DNA this stays unchecked. TRBV21-1 is a listed pseudogene. The CDR3 sequence is 15 residues long. The CDR3 spells CASSKGWGVGTEAFF.

V is TRBV7-3 and J is TRBJ2-2. The CDR3 consists of 12 residues. CDR1 SGHTA and CDR2 FQGTGA come from the germline V gene. CDR3 region: CASSPHTGELFF. Complete variable domain (other parts from reference TRBV7-3 and TRBJ2-2): GAGVSQTPSNKVTEKGKYVELRCDPISGHTALYWYRQSLGQGPEFLIYFQGTGAADDSGLPNDRFFAVRPEGSVSTLKIQRTERGDSAVYLCASSPHTGELFFGEGSRLTVL.

Here the CDR3 reads CASSFLPGELFF. The genes are TRBV12-3 or TRBV12-4 and TRBJ2-2. The length of the CDR3 is 12 residues.

V gene TRBV7-9 combines with J gene TRBJ2-3; TCRdb calls TRBD1, which cannot be checked without DNA. CDR1 SEHNR and CDR2 FQNEAQ come from the germline V gene (reference sequence). CDR3 length: 17 amino acids. The CDR3 here is CASSQETRGGWEDTQYF. Supplemented by reference TRBV7-9 and TRBJ2-3, the full variable domain reads DTGVSQNPRHKITKRGQNVTFRCDPISEHNRLYWYRQTLGQGPEFLTYFQNEAQLEKSRLLSDRFSAERPKGSFSTLEIQRTEQGDSAMYLCASSQETRGGWEDTQYFGPGTRLTVL.

The chain uses TRBV28 and TRBJ1-6; without DNA, the TCRdb call of TRBD1 cannot be checked. The CDR3 is 17 residues long. CDR1 MDHEN and CDR2 SYDVKM come from the germline V gene. CDR3 sequence: CASSSSGTGEVNSPLHF.

V usage is TRBV28 and J usage is TRBJ1-1; TCRdb's D call, TRBD1, is unchecked because there is no DNA. From germline, CDR1 is MDHEN and CDR2 SYDVKM. This CDR3 region has 14 residues. CDR3 loop: CASRTTGGKTEAFF.

The rearrangement links TRBV13 to TRBJ2-3. Germline V lookup: CDR1 PRHDT, CDR2 FYEKMQ (reference sequence). This CDR3 has 12 residues. This CDR3 is CASSLEGDTQYF.